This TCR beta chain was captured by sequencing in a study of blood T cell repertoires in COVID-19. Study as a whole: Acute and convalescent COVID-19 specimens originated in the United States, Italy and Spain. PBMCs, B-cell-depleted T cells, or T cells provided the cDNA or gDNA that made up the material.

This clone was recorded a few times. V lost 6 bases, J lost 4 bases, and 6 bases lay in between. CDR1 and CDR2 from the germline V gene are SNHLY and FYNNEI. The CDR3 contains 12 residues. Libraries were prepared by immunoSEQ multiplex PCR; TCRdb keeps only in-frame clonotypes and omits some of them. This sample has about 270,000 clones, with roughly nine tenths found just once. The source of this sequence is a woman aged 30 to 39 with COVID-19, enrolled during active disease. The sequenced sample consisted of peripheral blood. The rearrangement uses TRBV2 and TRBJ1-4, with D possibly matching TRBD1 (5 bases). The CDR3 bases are TGTGCCAGCAGAGGGGATAATGAAAAACTGTTTTTT. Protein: CASRGDNEKLFF.